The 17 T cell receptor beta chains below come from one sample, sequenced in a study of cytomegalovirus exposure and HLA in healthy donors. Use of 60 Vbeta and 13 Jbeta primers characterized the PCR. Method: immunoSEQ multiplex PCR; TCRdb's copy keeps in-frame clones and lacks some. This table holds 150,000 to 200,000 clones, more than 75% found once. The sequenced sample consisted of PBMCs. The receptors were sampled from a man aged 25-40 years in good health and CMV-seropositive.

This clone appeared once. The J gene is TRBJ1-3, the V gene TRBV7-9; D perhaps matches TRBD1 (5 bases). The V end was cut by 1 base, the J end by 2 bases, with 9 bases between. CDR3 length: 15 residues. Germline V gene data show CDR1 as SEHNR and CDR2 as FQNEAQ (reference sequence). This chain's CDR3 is CASSLGGATGNTIYF. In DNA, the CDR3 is TGTGCCAGCAGCTTAGGCGGGGCGACTGGAAACACCATATATTTT.

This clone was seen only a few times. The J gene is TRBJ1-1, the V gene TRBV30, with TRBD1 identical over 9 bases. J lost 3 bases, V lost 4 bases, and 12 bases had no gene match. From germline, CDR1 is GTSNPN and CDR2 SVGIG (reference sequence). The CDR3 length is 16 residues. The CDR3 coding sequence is TGTGCCTGGAAGGGCCGTGGACAGGGGCGACACACTGAAGCTTTCTTT. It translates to CAWKGRGQGRHTEAFF.

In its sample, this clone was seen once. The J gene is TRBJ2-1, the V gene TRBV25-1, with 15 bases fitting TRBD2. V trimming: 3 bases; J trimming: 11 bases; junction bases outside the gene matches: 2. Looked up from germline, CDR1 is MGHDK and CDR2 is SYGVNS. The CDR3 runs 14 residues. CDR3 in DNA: TGTGCCAGCAGTGATGGACTAGCGGGAGGGAAGCAGTTCTTC. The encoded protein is CASSDGLAGGKQFF.

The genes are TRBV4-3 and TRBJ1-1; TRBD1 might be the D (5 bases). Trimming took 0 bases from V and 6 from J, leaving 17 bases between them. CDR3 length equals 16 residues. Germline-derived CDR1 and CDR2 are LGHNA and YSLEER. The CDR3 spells CASSQDKGMKGAEAFF. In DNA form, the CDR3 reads TGCGCCAGCAGCCAAGATAAAGGGATGAAAGGGGCTGAAGCTTTCTTT.

CDR3 sequence: CASSPLAGASNEQFF. In DNA form, the CDR3 reads TGTGCCAGCAGCCCACTAGCGGGAGCCTCCAATGAGCAGTTCTTC. J is TRBJ2-1 and V is TRBV11-3; TRBD2 agrees at 11 bases. The CDR3 runs 15 residues. V shed 5 bases and J 6 bases; nucleotides not matched to a gene: 6. Germline V gives CDR1 SGHNT, CDR2 YENEEA. Based on the CDR3 plus reference TRBV11-3 and TRBJ2-1, the full variable domain is EAGVVQSPRYKIIEKKQPVAFWCNPISGHNTLYWYLQNLGQGPELLIRYENEEAVDDSQLPKDRFSAERLKGVDSTLKIQPAELGDSAVYLCASSPLAGASNEQFFGPGTRLTVL.

For the CDR3, the DNA is TGCGCCAGCAGCCTGTCCGCTTTGGGGGGAGGGCCGGGCGGGGAGCTGTTTTTT. It encodes CASSLSALGGGPGGELFF. The rearrangement links TRBV4-1 to TRBJ2-2, with 7 positions matching TRBD2. The germline V gene encodes CDR1 MGHRA and CDR2 YSYEKL. V dropped 4 bases and J dropped 7; count of bases not matched to a gene: 18. The CDR3 has 18 residues.

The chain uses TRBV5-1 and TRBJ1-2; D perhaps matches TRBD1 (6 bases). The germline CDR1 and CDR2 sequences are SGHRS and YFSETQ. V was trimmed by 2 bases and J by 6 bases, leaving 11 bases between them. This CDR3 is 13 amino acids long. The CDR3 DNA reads TGCGCCAGCAGCTTACAGGGTGAGGATGGCTACACCTTC. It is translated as CASSLQGEDGYTF. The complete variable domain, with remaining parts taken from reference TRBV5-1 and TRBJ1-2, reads KAGVTQTPRYLIKTRGQQVTLSCSPISGHRSVSWYQQTPGQGLQFLFEYFSETQRNKGNFPGRFSGRQFSNSRSEMNVSTLELGDSALYLCASSLQGEDGYTFGSGTRLTVV.

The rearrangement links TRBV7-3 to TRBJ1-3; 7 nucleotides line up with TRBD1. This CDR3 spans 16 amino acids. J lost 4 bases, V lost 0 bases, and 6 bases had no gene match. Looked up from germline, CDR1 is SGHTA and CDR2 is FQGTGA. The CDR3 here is CASSLTGTVAGNTIYF. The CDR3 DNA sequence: TGTGCCAGCAGCTTAACCGGGACAGTGGCGGGAAACACCATATATTTT.

The CDR3 sequence is CASSRIRARGIGYTF. The CDR3 bases are TGTGCCAGCAGCCGCATCCGGGCCAGGGGAATTGGCTACACCTTC. V is TRBV5-8 and J is TRBJ1-2; possibly TRBD1 for D (6 bases). The CDR3 consists of 15 residues. V was shortened by 4 bases and J by 7 bases, with 20 bases between the two germline ends. The germline gives CDR1 SGHTS, CDR2 YDEGEE.

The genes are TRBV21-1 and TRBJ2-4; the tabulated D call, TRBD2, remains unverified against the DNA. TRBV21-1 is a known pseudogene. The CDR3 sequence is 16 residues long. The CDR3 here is CASSKEGSQWRGIQYF. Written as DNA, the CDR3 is TGTGCCAGCAGCAAAGAAGGCAGCCAATGGAGGGGTATTCAGTACTTC.

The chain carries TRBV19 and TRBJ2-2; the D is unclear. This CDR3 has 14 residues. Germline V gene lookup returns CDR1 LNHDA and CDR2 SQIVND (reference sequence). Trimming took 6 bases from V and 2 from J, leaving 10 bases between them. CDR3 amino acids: CASRYSLNTGELFF. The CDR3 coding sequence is TGTGCCAGTAGGTATTCTCTTAACACCGGGGAGCTGTTTTTT.

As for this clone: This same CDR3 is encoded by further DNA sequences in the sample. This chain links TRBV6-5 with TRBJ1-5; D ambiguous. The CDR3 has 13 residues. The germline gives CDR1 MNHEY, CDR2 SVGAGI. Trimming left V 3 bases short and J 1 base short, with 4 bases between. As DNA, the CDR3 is TGTGCCAGCAGTTATCTGAGCAATCAGCCCCAGCATTTT. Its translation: CASSYLSNQPQHF.

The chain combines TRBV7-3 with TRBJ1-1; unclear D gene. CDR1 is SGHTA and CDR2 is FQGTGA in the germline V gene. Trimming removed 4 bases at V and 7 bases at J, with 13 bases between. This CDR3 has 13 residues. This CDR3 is CASSSDFSSEAFF. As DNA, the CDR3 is TGTGCCAGCAGCTCCGACTTCAGCAGTGAAGCTTTCTTT.

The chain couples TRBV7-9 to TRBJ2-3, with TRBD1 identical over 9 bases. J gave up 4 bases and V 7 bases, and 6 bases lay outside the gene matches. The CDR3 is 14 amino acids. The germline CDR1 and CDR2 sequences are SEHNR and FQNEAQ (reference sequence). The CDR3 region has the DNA TGTGCCAGCAACCCCGGGACAGGGTCAGATACGCAGTATTTT. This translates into CASNPGTGSDTQYF.

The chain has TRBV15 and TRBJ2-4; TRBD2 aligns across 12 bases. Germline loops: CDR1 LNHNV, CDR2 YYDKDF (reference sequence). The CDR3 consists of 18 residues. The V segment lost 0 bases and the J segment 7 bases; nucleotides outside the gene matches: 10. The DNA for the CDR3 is TGTGCCACCAGCAGAGAAGGGCGAAGGACTAGCGGGATTAACATTCAGTACTTC. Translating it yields CATSREGRRTSGINIQYF.

CDR3 region: CASSFLPDREQFF. CDR3 nucleotide sequence: TGTGCCAGCAGCTTTCTCCCGGACAGGGAACAGTTCTTC. The V gene is TRBV11-2, the J gene TRBJ2-1, with 8 nucleotides matching TRBD1. From germline, CDR1 is SGHAT and CDR2 FQNNGV. The CDR3 runs to 13 residues. V gave up 3 bases and J gave up 13 bases; unmatched junction bases: 8.

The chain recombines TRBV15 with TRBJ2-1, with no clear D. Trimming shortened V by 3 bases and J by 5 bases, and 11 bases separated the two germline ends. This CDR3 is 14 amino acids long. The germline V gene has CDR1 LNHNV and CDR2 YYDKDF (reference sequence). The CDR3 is CATSSGSNHNEQFF. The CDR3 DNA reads TGTGCCACCAGCAGCGGGTCCAACCACAATGAGCAGTTCTTC.